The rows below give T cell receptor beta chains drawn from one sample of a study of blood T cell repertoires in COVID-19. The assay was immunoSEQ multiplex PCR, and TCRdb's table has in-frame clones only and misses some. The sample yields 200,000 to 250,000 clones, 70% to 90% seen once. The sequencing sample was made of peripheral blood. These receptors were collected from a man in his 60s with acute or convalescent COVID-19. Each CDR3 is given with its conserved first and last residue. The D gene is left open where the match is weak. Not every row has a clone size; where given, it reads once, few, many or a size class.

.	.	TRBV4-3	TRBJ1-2	CASSQDVGGLGGYTF	TGCGCCAGCAGCCAAGATGTGGGGGGGCTAGGTGGCTACACCTTC
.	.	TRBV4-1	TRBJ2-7	CASSLEARAYWEQYF	TGCGCCAGCAGCCTGGAGGCGCGGGCCTACTGGGAGCAGTACTTC
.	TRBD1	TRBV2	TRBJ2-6	CASRDRHSGANVLTF	TGTGCCAGCAGGGACAGGCACTCTGGGGCCAACGTCCTGACTTTC
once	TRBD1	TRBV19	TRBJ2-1	CASSLAGTGGSEQFF	TGTGCCAGTAGTCTTGCCGGGACAGGGGGCTCTGAGCAGTTCTTC
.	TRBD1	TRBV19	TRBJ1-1	CASSILGQAEAFF	TGTGCCAGTAGTATACTCGGACAGGCAGAAGCTTTCTTT
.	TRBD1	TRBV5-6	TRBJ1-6	CASRTGTGPSYNSPLHF	TGTGCCAGCAGGACCGGGACAGGACCCTCCTATAATTCACCCCTCCACTTT
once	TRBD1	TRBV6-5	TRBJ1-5	CASSSGQVGNQPQHF	TGTGCCAGCAGTTCCGGACAGGTTGGCAATCAGCCCCAGCATTTT
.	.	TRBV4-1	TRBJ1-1	CASSQEGNVRYTEAFF	TGCGCCAGCAGCCAGGAGGGGAACGTGAGGTACACTGAAGCTTTCTTT
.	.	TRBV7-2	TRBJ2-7	CASSPLGDYYEQYF	TGTGCCAGCAGCCCTCTTGGCGACTACTACGAGCAGTACTTC
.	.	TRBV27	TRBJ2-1	CASSWRTGSYNEQFF	TGTGCCAGCAGTTGGAGGACGGGCTCCTACAATGAGCAGTTCTTC
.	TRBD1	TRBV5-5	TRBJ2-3	CASSSRQGITDTQYF	TGTGCCAGCAGCTCACGACAGGGAATCACAGATACGCAGTATTTT
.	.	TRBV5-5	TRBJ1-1	CASSFGHANTEAFF	TGTGCCAGCAGCTTCGGACACGCGAACACTGAAGCTTTCTTT
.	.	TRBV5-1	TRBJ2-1	CASSFGQGSYNEQFF	TGCGCCAGCAGCTTTGGTCAGGGGTCCTACAATGAGCAGTTCTTC
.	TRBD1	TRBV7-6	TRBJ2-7	CASSPAGTGGPYEQYF	TGTGCCAGCAGCCCGGCCGGGACAGGGGGCCCCTACGAGCAGTACTTC
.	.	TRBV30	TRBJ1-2	CAWTRDRSKGYTF	TGTGCCTGGACCAGAGACAGGTCGAAGGGCTACACCTTC
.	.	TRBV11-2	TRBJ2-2	CASSPAGNTGELFF	TGTGCCAGCAGCCCCGCGGGGAACACCGGGGAGCTGTTTTTT
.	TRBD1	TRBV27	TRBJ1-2	CASSLSSLDRRYYGYTF	TGTGCCAGCAGTTTATCTAGTCTGGACAGGAGATACTATGGCTACACCTTC
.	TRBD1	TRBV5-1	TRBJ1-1	CASSPSLPDRGRVLNTEAFF	TGCGCCAGCAGCCCGTCACTACCGGACAGGGGGCGAGTGTTGAACACTGAAGCTTTCTTT
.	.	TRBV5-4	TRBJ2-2	CASSQGLPNTGELFF	TGTGCCAGCAGCCAGGGACTGCCGAACACCGGGGAGCTGTTTTTT
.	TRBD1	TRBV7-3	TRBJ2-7	CASSLTAGTGAYEQYF	TGTGCCAGCAGCTTAACGGCCGGGACAGGGGCCTACGAGCAGTACTTC
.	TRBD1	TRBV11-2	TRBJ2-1	CASSSFPGQPHEQFF	TGTGCCAGCAGCTCATTTCCGGGACAGCCGCACGAGCAGTTCTTC
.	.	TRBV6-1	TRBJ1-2	CASSEGAGNYGYTF	TGTGCCAGCAGTGAAGGGGCAGGGAACTATGGCTACACCTTC
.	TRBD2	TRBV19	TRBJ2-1	CASSMGLAGGYNEQFF	TGTGCCAGTAGTATGGGACTAGCGGGGGGCTACAATGAGCAGTTCTTC
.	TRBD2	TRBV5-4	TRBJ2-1	CASSLGGGTSYNEQFF	TGTGCCAGCAGCTTAGGCGGGGGGACCTCCTACAATGAGCAGTTCTTC
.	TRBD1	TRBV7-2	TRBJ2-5	CASARGGQGAPETQYF	TGTGCCAGCGCTAGGGGGGGACAGGGGGCGCCGGAGACCCAGTACTTC
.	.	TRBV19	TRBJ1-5	CASSISAGDQPQHF	TGTGCCAGTAGTATCAGTGCGGGAGATCAGCCCCAGCATTTT
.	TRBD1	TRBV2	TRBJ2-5	CASSEDRSLQETQYF	TGTGCCAGCAGTGAGGACAGGAGTTTACAAGAGACCCAGTACTTC
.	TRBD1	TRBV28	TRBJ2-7	CASSPGTDSYEQYF	TGTGCCAGCAGTCCTGGGACAGACTCCTACGAGCAGTACTTC
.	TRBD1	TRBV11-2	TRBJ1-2	CASSLVPGQGNLRYYGYTF	TGTGCCAGCAGCTTAGTACCGGGACAGGGGAACCTCCGCTACTATGGCTACACCTTC
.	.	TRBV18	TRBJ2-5	CASSRMARTVQETQYF	TGTGCCAGCTCACGAATGGCAAGGACAGTGCAAGAGACCCAGTACTTC
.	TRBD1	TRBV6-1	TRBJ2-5	CASSVIGTGGWSETQYF	TGTGCCAGCAGTGTAATCGGGACAGGGGGCTGGTCGGAGACCCAGTACTTC
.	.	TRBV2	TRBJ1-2	CASSVEQSYGYTF	TGTGCCAGCAGTGTTGAACAGAGCTATGGCTACACCTTC
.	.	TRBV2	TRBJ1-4	CASSEAHQKLFF	TGTGCCAGCAGTGAAGCCCATCAAAAACTGTTTTTT
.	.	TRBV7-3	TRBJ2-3	CASTVRGLETDTQYF	TGTGCCAGCACCGTGCGGGGGCTCGAAACAGATACGCAGTATTTT
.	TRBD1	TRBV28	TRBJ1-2	CASSFGTGGYGYTF	TGTGCCAGCAGTTTTGGGACAGGGGGGTATGGCTACACCTTC
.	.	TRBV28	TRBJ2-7	CASSLPRDTPQYF	TGTGCCAGCAGCCTCCCCCGGGACACGCCGCAGTACTTC
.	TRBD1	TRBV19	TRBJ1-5	CASMGTGLSQPQHF	TGTGCCAGTATGGGGACAGGGTTGTCACAGCCCCAGCATTTT